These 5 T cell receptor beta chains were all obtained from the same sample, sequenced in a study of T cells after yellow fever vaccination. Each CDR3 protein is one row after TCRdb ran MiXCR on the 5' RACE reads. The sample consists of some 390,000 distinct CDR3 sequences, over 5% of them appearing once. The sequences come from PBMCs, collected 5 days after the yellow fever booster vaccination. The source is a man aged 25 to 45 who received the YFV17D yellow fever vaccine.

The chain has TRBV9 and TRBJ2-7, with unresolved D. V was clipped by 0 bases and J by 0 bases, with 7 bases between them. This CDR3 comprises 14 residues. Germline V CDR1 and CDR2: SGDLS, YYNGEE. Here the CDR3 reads CASSVELTSYEQYF. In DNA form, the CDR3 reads TGTGCCAGCAGCGTAGAACTGACCTCCTACGAGCAGTACTTC.

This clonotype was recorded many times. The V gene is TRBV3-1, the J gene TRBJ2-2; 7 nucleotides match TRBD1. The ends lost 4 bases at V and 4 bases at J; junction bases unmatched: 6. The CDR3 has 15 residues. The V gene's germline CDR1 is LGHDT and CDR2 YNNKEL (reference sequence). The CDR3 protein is CASSRTGAGTGELFF. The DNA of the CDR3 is TGTGCCAGCAGCCGTACAGGGGCAGGCACCGGGGAGCTGTTTTTT.

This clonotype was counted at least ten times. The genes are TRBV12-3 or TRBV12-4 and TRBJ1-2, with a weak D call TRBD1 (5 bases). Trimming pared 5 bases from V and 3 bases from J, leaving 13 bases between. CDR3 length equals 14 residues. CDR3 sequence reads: CASSKGRQYYGYTF. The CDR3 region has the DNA TGTGCCAGCAGTAAGGGACGGCAGTACTATGGCTACACCTTC.

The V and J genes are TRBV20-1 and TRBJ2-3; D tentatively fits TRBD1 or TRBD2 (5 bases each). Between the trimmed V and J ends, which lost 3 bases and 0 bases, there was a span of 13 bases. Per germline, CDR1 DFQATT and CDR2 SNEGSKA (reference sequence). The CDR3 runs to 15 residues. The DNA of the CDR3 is TGCAGTGCTAGGACCGGGACCTCTAGCACAGATACGCAGTATTTT. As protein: CSARTGTSSTDTQYF.

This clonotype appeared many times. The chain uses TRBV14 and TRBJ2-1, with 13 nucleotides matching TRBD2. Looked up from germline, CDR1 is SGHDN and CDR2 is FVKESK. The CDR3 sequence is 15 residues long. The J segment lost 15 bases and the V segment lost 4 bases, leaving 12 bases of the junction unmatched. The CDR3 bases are TGTGCCAGCAGCCCTGGGACTAGCGGGACCTTAGGCCGGTTCTTC. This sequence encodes CASSPGTSGTLGRFF.